Described below is a single T cell receptor beta chain sequence and its context. Its target is not known. The sample comes from a study of neurological immune-mediated disorders. Template-switch 5'RACE cDNA synthesis added a 10-nucleotide unique molecular identifier. TCRdb itself ran the 5' RACE reads through MiXCR, one entry per CDR3 protein. The repertoire has some 37,000 distinct CDR3 sequences, over 9% of them found once; the top ten carry under 8.5%. This CDR3 has 12 amino acids. V was shortened by 3 bases and J by 5 bases, with 8 bases between the two germline ends. Germline lookup yields CDR1 DFQATT and CDR2 SNEGSKA (reference sequence). General study results and limits: None of the CDR3 amino acid sequences found in expanded clones was shared across subjects. This suggests that the TCR-beta repertoires were private in all groups. HTLV-1-associated myelopathy ranked highest for TCR clonal expansion and multiple sclerosis lowest, beneath healthy controls.

The receptor was isolated from a woman aged 25 to 39 with HTLV-1-associated myelopathy (HAM/TSP). The sequencing sample was made of PBMCs. The V call is TRBV20-1, the J call TRBJ2-1; D unclear. The CDR3 region is CSARGLHNEQFF. CDR3 nucleotides: TGCAGTGCTAGGGGCCTACACAATGAGCAGTTCTTC.